These 13 T cell receptor beta chains share one sample of origin, sequenced in a study of identical twins. One entry per CDR3 protein results from TCRdb running MiXCR on the 5' RACE reads. The data hold 200,000 to 300,000 distinct CDR3 sequences, with roughly 7% observed a single time. These data were also filed under a second study, of yellow fever vaccine responses in identical twins.

The sequencing sample was made of memory (CD45RO+) T cells sorted from blood. These receptors all come from a woman between 18 and 29 years old in good health.

The chain uses TRBV5-1 and TRBJ2-1; possible D gene TRBD1, 5 bases. CDR3 size: 14 residues. V shed 2 bases and J shed 6 bases, with 12 bases lying between them. Germline V lookup: CDR1 SGHRS, CDR2 YFSETQ. The DNA of the CDR3 is TGCGCCAGCAGCTTAGAAAGGGGTATCAATGAGCAGTTCTTC. It yields the protein CASSLERGINEQFF. The variable domain in full, completed from reference TRBV5-1 and TRBJ2-1, reads KAGVTQTPRYLIKTRGQQVTLSCSPISGHRSVSWYQQTPGQGLQFLFEYFSETQRNKGNFPGRFSGRQFSNSRSEMNVSTLELGDSALYLCASSLERGINEQFFGPGTRLTVL.

This clonotype occurred a few times. This chain links TRBV6-1 with TRBJ2-5; D is undetermined. The V end lost 5 bases, the J end lost 0 bases, and 13 bases lay between the germline ends. The CDR3 has 15 amino acids. The germline CDR1 and CDR2 sequences are MNHNS and SASEGT. CDR3 sequence: CASSTDARYQETQYF. The CDR3 coding sequence is TGTGCCAGCAGTACAGACGCTCGGTACCAAGAGACCCAGTACTTC.

This clonotype has a count of ten or more. The chain links TRBV5-1 to TRBJ2-2; D possibly uses TRBD1 or TRBD2 (5 bases each). CDR1 and CDR2 (germline): SGHRS, YFSETQ. The CDR3 sequence is 15 residues long. Between the trimmed V and J ends, which lost 5 bases and 1 base, there was a span of 12 bases. The CDR3 DNA sequence: TGCGCCAGCAGATTCGGGACGGAGAACACCGGGGAGCTGTTTTTT. This codes for CASRFGTENTGELFF.

This clonotype was detected a few times. The chain combines TRBV20-1 with TRBJ2-1, with 12 bases identical to TRBD2. With V trimmed by 2 bases and J by 3 bases, 5 bases remained unmatched. CDR3 length: 16 residues. Looked up from germline, CDR1 is DFQATT and CDR2 is SNEGSKA (reference sequence). The CDR3 loop reads CSARSRLAGDYNEQFF. The DNA of the CDR3 is TGCAGTGCTAGAAGTAGACTAGCGGGAGACTACAATGAGCAGTTCTTC.

The chain is built from TRBV5-1 and TRBJ2-1; TRBD1 aligns across 7 bases. CDR1 and CDR2 from the germline V gene are SGHRS and YFSETQ. CDR3 size: 16 residues. V gave up 1 base and J gave up 4 bases; unmatched junction bases: 8. The DNA for the CDR3 is TGCGCCAGCAGCTTGATTGGGACAGTGATATACAATGAGCAGTTCTTC. It translates to CASSLIGTVIYNEQFF.

The table lists this clonotype with many counts. The V gene is TRBV12-3 or TRBV12-4, the J gene TRBJ1-4; 9 nucleotides line up with TRBD1. This CDR3 is 15 amino acids long. V lost 5 bases, J lost 7 bases, and 8 bases stayed unmatched. CDR3 amino acids: CASSLGQGSGEKLFF. The CDR3 DNA sequence: TGTGCCAGCAGTCTGGGACAGGGCTCGGGTGAAAAACTGTTTTTT.

At least ten counts were recorded for this clonotype. The chain links TRBV7-9 to TRBJ1-2; D is perhaps TRBD1 (5 bases). Trimming removed 2 bases at V and 4 bases at J, with 8 bases between. The CDR3 sequence is 13 residues long. The germline V gene has CDR1 SEHNR and CDR2 FQNEAQ (reference sequence). The DNA of the CDR3 is TGTGCCAGCAGCTTAAGGGGAGGCTATGGCTACACCTTC. Protein product: CASSLRGGYGYTF.

The J gene is TRBJ1-6, the V gene TRBV7-9, with 12 nucleotides matching TRBD1. The J segment lost 9 bases and the V segment lost 5 bases, leaving 8 bases of the junction unmatched. The CDR3 is 16 amino acids. Germline V gene lookup returns CDR1 SEHNR and CDR2 FQNEAQ (reference sequence). Here the CDR3 DNA reads TGTGCCAGCAGCCACGAGGGGGGACAGGGGGCTTCACCCCTCCACTTT. This codes for CASSHEGGQGASPLHF.

There are many counts of this clonotype. The gene calls are TRBV28 and TRBJ2-2; TRBD2 matches 9 bases. The germline CDR1 and CDR2 sequences are MDHEN and SYDVKM. V lost 5 bases and J lost 2; bases outside the gene matches: 6. CDR3 size: 16 residues. CDR3 bases: TGTGCCAGCAGTCCCCCTAGCGGGGTTAACACCGGGGAGCTGTTTTTT. Translation gives CASSPPSGVNTGELFF.

V usage is TRBV11-3 and J usage is TRBJ2-1; a possible D gene is TRBD1 (6 bases). The CDR3 sequence is 15 residues long. V lost 3 bases and J lost 3, with 12 bases in between. Germline V gene sequence: CDR1 SGHNT, CDR2 YENEEA. The CDR3 spells CASSLKGGNYNEQFF. The CDR3 nucleotides are TGTGCCAGCAGCTTGAAAGGGGGAAACTACAATGAGCAGTTCTTC.

The rearrangement links TRBV7-4 to TRBJ2-3; 10 bases agree with TRBD2. The CDR3 spans 17 residues. Trimming removed 3 bases from V and 1 base from J; junction bases left unmatched: 7. Germline V gives CDR1 SGHVT, CDR2 SQSDAQ. The CDR3 coding sequence is TGTGCCAGCAGCTTGGGGCCGGGACTAGCGCGCACAGATACGCAGTATTTT. This encodes CASSLGPGLARTDTQYF.

Only a few counts were recorded for this clonotype. The chain couples TRBV2 to TRBJ1-3, with D possibly matching TRBD1 (6 bases). Looked up from germline, CDR1 is SNHLY and CDR2 is FYNNEI. Trimming left V 6 bases short and J 4 bases short, with 10 bases between. CDR3 length equals 13 residues. In DNA form, the CDR3 reads TGTGCCAGCAGCTCGCAGGGGGGAAACACCATATATTTT. Translated: CASSSQGGNTIYF.

This clonotype has just a few counts. V is TRBV5-1 and J is TRBJ2-2, with a weak D call TRBD2 (5 bases). From germline, CDR1 is SGHRS and CDR2 YFSETQ. V was trimmed by 7 bases and J by 3 bases, leaving 13 bases between them. The CDR3 spans 14 residues. CDR3 in amino acids: CASHGGPYTGELFF. In DNA form, the CDR3 reads TGCGCCAGCCACGGAGGCCCTTACACCGGGGAGCTGTTTTTT.